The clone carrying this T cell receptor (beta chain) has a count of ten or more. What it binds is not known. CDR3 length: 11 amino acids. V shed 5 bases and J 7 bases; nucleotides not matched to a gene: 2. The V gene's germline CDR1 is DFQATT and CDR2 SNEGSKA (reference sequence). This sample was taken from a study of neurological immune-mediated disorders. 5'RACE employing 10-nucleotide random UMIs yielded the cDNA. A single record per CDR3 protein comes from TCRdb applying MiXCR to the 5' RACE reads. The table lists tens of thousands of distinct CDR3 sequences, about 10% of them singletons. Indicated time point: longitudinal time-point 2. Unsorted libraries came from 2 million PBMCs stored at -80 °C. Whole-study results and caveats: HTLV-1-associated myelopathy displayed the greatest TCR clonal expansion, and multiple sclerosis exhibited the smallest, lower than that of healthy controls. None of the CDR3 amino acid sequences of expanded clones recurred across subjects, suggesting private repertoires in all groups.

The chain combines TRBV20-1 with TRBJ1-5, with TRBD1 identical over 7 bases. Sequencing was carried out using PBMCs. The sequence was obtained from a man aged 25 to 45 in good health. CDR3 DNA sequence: TGCAGTGCTTCAGGGGGACAGCCCCAGCATTTT. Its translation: CSASGGQPQHF.